This T cell receptor beta chain comes out of a study of blood T cell repertoires in COVID-19. For the study at large: From T cells, B-cell-depleted T cells, or PBMCs came the material, which was cDNA or gDNA.

In the original workflow: How many nucleated cells were present was estimated from reference gene primer amplification. Sequencing was performed with immunoSEQ multiplex PCR; in TCRdb, only in-frame clones are kept and a portion is missing. D and trimming were read from the DNA, whereas the V and J calls and clone size are those reported in that table. The sample comprises 300,000 to 400,000 clones, around 87% of which are singletons, and around 6% rests with the top ten. The Seattle patients, enrolled during active infection, were followed longitudinally. The CDR3 has 14 residues. Germline lookup yields CDR1 SGHTA and CDR2 FQGTGA. V lost 0 bases and J 6 bases, leaving 12 bases between the germline ends.

Material: peripheral blood. The TCR was taken from a woman between 50 and 59 years old with COVID-19, enrolled during active disease. This chain uses TRBV7-3 with TRBJ2-7, with a weak D call TRBD2 (6 bases). The CDR3 DNA follows: TGTGCCAGCAGCTTAACCGGGAGTTTCACCGAGCAGTACTTC. Translating gives CASSLTGSFTEQYF.